This is a list of T cell receptor beta chains from one sample in a study of blood T cells in healthy people across ages. TCRdb ran MiXCR on the 5' RACE reads and lists one entry per CDR3 protein. The data hold more than 800,000 distinct CDR3 sequences, with about 30% observed a single time. Specimen: blood. Source of these receptors: an elderly woman in good health. CDR3s include the opening cysteine and the closing phenylalanine or tryptophan. A D gene is named only where the DNA matches it firmly. For some rows the clone size is stated as once, few or many, or as a class when expanded; others skip it.

CDR3 DNA,CDR3 protein,J gene,clone size,V gene,D gene
TGTGCCAGCAGCCGGGAGTATAGCAATCAGCCCCAGCATTTT,CASSREYSNQPQHF,TRBJ1-5,many,TRBV7-2,-
TGCAGTGCTAGAGATCCCCTCTCGGGAGGCACAGGGGAGACCCAGTACTTC,CSARDPLSGGTGETQYF,TRBJ2-5,-,TRBV20-1,-
TGCAGCGTTCTAGGGACTAGCGGGGGAACAGATACGCAGTATTTT,CSVLGTSGGTDTQYF,TRBJ2-3,many,TRBV29-1,TRBD2
TGTGCCAGCAGTCCCGGGCCAGGGCCAAACATTCAGTACTTC,CASSPGPGPNIQYF,TRBJ2-4,few,TRBV4-2,-
TGTGCCACCTCCCGGGACACATTGTCCGAGCAGTACTTC,CATSRDTLSEQYF,TRBJ2-7,many,TRBV28,-
TGTGCCAGCATCCGGAGCTTGGGGTACCCTGGAGCTTTCTTT,CASIRSLGYPGAFF,TRBJ1-1,-,TRBV7-9,-
TGCAGTGCTTACGGTTCCGAGGGGGCGCAGTATTTT,CSAYGSEGAQYF,TRBJ2-3,many,TRBV20-1,-
TGTGCCAGTAGTGGGACTAGCGGGGGAACCTACGAGCAGTACTTC,CASSGTSGGTYEQYF,TRBJ2-7,-,TRBV19,TRBD2
TGTGCCAGCAGCCCAGGGACAGGGGGCGCCTACGAGCAGTACTTC,CASSPGTGGAYEQYF,TRBJ2-7,many,TRBV7-2,TRBD1
TGTGCCAGCAGTCCTTGGGGGGGGGGCTCAGATACGCAGTATTTT,CASSPWGGGSDTQYF,TRBJ2-3,-,TRBV12-3/TRBV12-4,-
TGTGCCAGCAGCACCTACGGGGCAGGAATCTCTGGGGCCAACGTCCTGACTTTC,CASSTYGAGISGANVLTF,TRBJ2-6,few,TRBV12-3/TRBV12-4,-
TGTGCCAGCAGCCGACAGCCCGAACAGCCCCAGCATTTT,CASSRQPEQPQHF,TRBJ1-5,-,TRBV6-5,-
TGCGCCAGCATCAGACTAGCGGGCACAGATACGCAGTATTTT,CASIRLAGTDTQYF,TRBJ2-3,many,TRBV10-2,TRBD2
TGTGCCAGCAGCGGGGCGTTGGGCAGATCCTATGGCTACACCTTC,CASSGALGRSYGYTF,TRBJ1-2,-,TRBV7-9,-
TGTGCCAGCAGCTTAGTGAACGGCTACGAGCAGTACTTC,CASSLVNGYEQYF,TRBJ2-7,many,TRBV7-8,-
TGTGCCAGCAGCTCGACACAGGCAACTAATGAAAAACTGTTTTTT,CASSSTQATNEKLFF,TRBJ1-4,many,TRBV7-2,-
TGTGCCAGCAGCTTAGCAGACTACGAGCAGTACTTC,CASSLADYEQYF,TRBJ2-7,many,TRBV7-2,-
TGTGCCAGCAGTTTAAGGACAGGGGGCGGATGGGACATTCAGTACTTC,CASSLRTGGGWDIQYF,TRBJ2-4,many,TRBV28,TRBD1
TGCGCCAGCAGTGAGGCAGGGGCATCGAGAAACATTCGGTACTTC,CASSEAGASRNIRYF,TRBJ2-7,-,TRBV10-1,-
TGTGCCAGCAGCAACGGTTTCCCGCAGTATTTT,CASSNGFPQYF,TRBJ2-3,-,TRBV11-2,-
TGTGCCAGCAGTGAGGTGGGCATGACTCTAGCGGGGGCATATGAGCAGTTCTTC,CASSEVGMTLAGAYEQFF,TRBJ2-1,-,TRBV6-1,TRBD2
TGTGCCAGCAGAATAAGGGCAACGAGCGGGTCAGCCTACGAGCAGTACTTC,CASRIRATSGSAYEQYF,TRBJ2-7,few,TRBV6-6,-
TGTGCCAGCAGCCAAAACACGAGAACTAATGAAAAACTGTTTTTT,CASSQNTRTNEKLFF,TRBJ1-4,few,TRBV7-9,-
TGTGCCAGTAGTCCGCTAGCGGGGGGCTCTTCCTACGAGCAGTACTTC,CASSPLAGGSSYEQYF,TRBJ2-7,-,TRBV19,TRBD2
TGCAGTGCTAGAGGACCCCGCGGGGTCCCGAACACTGAAGCTTTCTTT,CSARGPRGVPNTEAFF,TRBJ1-1,-,TRBV20-1,-
TGTGCCAGCAGTTCTTGGACGGCCTCCAAACAAGAGACCCAGTACTTC,CASSSWTASKQETQYF,TRBJ2-5,-,TRBV12-3/TRBV12-4,-
TGTGCCAGCAGCTCAAGGACTGCCCGGGGAGATACGCAGTATTTT,CASSSRTARGDTQYF,TRBJ2-3,few,TRBV7-6,-
TGTGCCAGCAGCCGGGGCAGAGCGGGGCGAGCAGATACGCAGTATTTT,CASSRGRAGRADTQYF,TRBJ2-3,many,TRBV14,TRBD2
TGTGCCAGCAGTGGGGGACAGGGTCTTAGCACAGATACGCAGTATTTT,CASSGGQGLSTDTQYF,TRBJ2-3,-,TRBV6-1,TRBD1
TGCAGTGCTAGGGATAACAGGGTTCCGGCCTACGAGCAGTACTTC,CSARDNRVPAYEQYF,TRBJ2-7,many,TRBV20-1,-
TGTGCCAGCAGGCTACTAGCGGGGGACACAGATACGCAGTATTTT,CASRLLAGDTDTQYF,TRBJ2-3,-,TRBV2,TRBD2
TGCGCCAGCAGCTTGGGTGGGGGATCGGACAATGAGCAGTTCTTC,CASSLGGGSDNEQFF,TRBJ2-1,-,TRBV5-1,-
TGCAGTGCTGAAACCCACAGGGGGCCGGAGGAGACCCAGTACTTC,CSAETHRGPEETQYF,TRBJ2-5,many,TRBV20-1,TRBD1
TGTGCCAGCAGTGAAGCGGGTGACAGGGGTAATGAGCAGTTCTTC,CASSEAGDRGNEQFF,TRBJ2-1,-,TRBV6-1,TRBD1
TGTGCCACCAGCAGAGGGTCGACGGGGGAGACAGGGTTCCGCTACGAGCAGTACTTC,CATSRGSTGETGFRYEQYF,TRBJ2-7,-,TRBV15,-
TGTGCCAGCAGCCAATACAGGGAAGGGTACGAGCAGTACTTC,CASSQYREGYEQYF,TRBJ2-7,many,TRBV14,-
TGTGCCAGCAGCTTAGGGAACATGAACACTGAAGCTTTCTTT,CASSLGNMNTEAFF,TRBJ1-1,few,TRBV7-9,-